The rows below give T cell receptor beta chains drawn from one sample of a study of cytomegalovirus exposure and HLA in healthy donors. Some clones are missing from TCRdb's copy, which holds only in-frame ones; the method was immunoSEQ multiplex PCR. The sample yields approximately 110,000 clones, around 78% seen once. The sequencing sample was made of PBMCs. All receptors derive from a man aged 50 or older in good health and CMV-seronegative. CDR3s include the opening cysteine and the closing phenylalanine or tryptophan. A D gene is named only where the DNA matches it firmly. Rows give clone size only sometimes, using once, few, many, or a class for an expanded clone.

V,D,J,size,length,CDR3,DNA
TRBV7-9,TRBD1,TRBJ1-4,-,15,CASSRQGDLNEKLFF,TGTGCCAGCAGTCGACAGGGCGACCTTAATGAAAAACTGTTTTTT
TRBV6-1,TRBD1,TRBJ1-4,once,16,CASSASRGRVNEKLFF,TGTGCCAGCAGTGCCAGCAGGGGGCGGGTTAATGAAAAACTGTTTTTT
TRBV28,-,TRBJ2-2,-,15,CASSPSGLYAGELFF,TGTGCCAGCAGTCCCTCTGGACTATATGCCGGGGAGCTGTTTTTT
TRBV4-1,-,TRBJ2-1,-,12,CASSQVMYEQFF,TGCGCCAGCAGCCAAGTAATGTATGAGCAGTTCTTC
TRBV4-1,-,TRBJ1-2,-,14,CASSRMGAAYGYTF,TGCGCCAGCAGCCGGATGGGAGCGGCCTATGGCTACACCTTC
TRBV29-1,-,TRBJ1-1,-,12,CSAGHPNTEAFF,TGCAGCGCAGGACACCCGAACACTGAAGCTTTCTTT
TRBV5-1,-,TRBJ1-4,-,15,CASSLGAPQAEKLFF,TGCGCCAGCAGCTTGGGGGCACCCCAGGCGGAAAAACTGTTTTTT
TRBV11-1,TRBD1,TRBJ1-4,-,15,CASSQQGKEEEKLFF,TGTGCCAGCAGCCAACAGGGGAAAGAGGAAGAAAAACTGTTTTTT
TRBV29-1,-,TRBJ2-7,-,13,CSVRVGGTYEQYF,TGCAGCGTTCGAGTCGGCGGCACCTACGAGCAGTACTTC
TRBV4-3,TRBD2,TRBJ2-1,-,16,CASSQDPSGVYNEQFF,TGCGCCAGCAGCCAAGATCCTAGCGGGGTCTACAATGAGCAGTTCTTC
TRBV25-1,TRBD2,TRBJ2-3,-,17,CASSEYYGGGSSDTQYF,TGTGCCAGCAGTGAATATTACGGCGGGGGGTCATCGGATACGCAGTATTTT
TRBV4-1,-,TRBJ1-2,few,17,CASSQDNGQTQLYGYTF,TGCGCCAGCAGCCAAGATAATGGACAGACCCAACTCTATGGCTACACCTTC
TRBV19,-,TRBJ1-2,-,15,CASSIDWGGNYGYTF,TGTGCCAGTAGTATAGATTGGGGAGGAAACTATGGCTACACCTTC
TRBV18,-,TRBJ2-6,-,15,CASSPPLSGANVLTF,TGTGCCAGCTCACCACCTCTATCTGGGGCCAACGTCCTGACTTTC
TRBV7-2,-,TRBJ1-1,-,15,CASSLGGPVWNEAFF,TGTGCCAGCAGCTTAGGGGGCCCAGTGTGGAACGAAGCTTTCTTT
TRBV9,TRBD1,TRBJ2-2,-,17,CASSVDPTTGGTGELFF,TGTGCCAGCAGCGTAGACCCAACGACAGGGGGGACCGGGGAGCTGTTTTTT
TRBV5-4,-,TRBJ1-1,-,15,CASSSLTANKAEAFF,TGTGCCAGCAGCTCCTTAACAGCTAACAAAGCTGAAGCTTTCTTT
TRBV7-9,-,TRBJ2-7,-,15,CSSSLANQGGYEQYF,TGTTCCAGCAGCTTAGCGAACCAGGGGGGCTACGAGCAGTACTTC
TRBV2,TRBD2,TRBJ2-2,-,18,CASSEEGTSGGGTGELFF,TGTGCCAGCAGTGAAGAGGGTACTAGCGGGGGAGGGACCGGGGAGCTGTTTTTT
TRBV28,TRBD1,TRBJ1-1,-,14,CASGTGTENTEAFF,TGTGCCAGCGGAACCGGGACAGAGAACACTGAAGCTTTCTTT
TRBV19,-,TRBJ1-2,-,16,CASSLFSQEENYGYTF,TGTGCCAGTAGTCTCTTCAGTCAAGAGGAAAACTATGGCTACACCTTC
TRBV29-1,TRBD1,TRBJ1-3,-,14,CSVEGDRGGNTIYF,TGCAGCGTTGAAGGGGACAGGGGAGGAAACACCATATATTTT